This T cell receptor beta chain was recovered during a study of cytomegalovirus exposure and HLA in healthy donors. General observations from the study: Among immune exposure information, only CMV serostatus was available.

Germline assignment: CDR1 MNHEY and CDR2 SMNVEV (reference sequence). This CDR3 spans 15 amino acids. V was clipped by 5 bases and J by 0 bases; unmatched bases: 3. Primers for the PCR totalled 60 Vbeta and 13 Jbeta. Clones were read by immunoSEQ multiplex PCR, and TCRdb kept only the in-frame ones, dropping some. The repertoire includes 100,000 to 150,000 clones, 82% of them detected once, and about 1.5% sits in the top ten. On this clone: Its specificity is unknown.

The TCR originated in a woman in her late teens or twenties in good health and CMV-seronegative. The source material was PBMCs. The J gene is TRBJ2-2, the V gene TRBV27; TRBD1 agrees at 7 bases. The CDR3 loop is CASSIGTANTGELFF. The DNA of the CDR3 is TGTGCCAGCAGTATCGGGACAGCGAACACCGGGGAGCTGTTTTTT.